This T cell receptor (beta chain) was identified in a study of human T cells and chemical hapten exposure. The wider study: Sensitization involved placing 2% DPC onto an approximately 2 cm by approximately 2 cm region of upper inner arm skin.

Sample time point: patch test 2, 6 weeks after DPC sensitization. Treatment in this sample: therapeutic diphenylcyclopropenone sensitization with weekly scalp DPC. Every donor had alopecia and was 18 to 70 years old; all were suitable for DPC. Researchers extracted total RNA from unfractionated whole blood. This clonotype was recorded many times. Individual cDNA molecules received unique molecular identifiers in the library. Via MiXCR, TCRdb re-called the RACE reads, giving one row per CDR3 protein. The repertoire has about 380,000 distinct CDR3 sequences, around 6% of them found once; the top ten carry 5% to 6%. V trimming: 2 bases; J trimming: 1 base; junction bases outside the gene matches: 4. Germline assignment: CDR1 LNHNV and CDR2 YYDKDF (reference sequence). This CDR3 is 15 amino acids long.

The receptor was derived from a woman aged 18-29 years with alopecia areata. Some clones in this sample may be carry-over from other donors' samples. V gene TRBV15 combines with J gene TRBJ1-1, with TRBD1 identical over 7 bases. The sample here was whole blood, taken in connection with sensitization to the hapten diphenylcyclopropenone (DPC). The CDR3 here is CATSRIRTGNTEAFF. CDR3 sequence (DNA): TGTGCCACCAGCAGAATCCGGACAGGGAACACTGAAGCTTTCTTT.